This is a list of T cell receptor beta chains from one sample in a study of regulatory T cells in long-lasting Graves disease. One entry per CDR3 protein results from TCRdb running MiXCR on the multiplex PCR reads. This table holds 420,000 or so distinct CDR3 sequences, approximately 16% found once. These records were also assigned to another study, of T cells in Graves' hyperthyroidism and ophthalmopathy.

Specimen: peripheral blood mononuclear cells (PBMCs), collected at new diagnosis, from a patient treated with antithyroid drugs. Receptors originate from a woman younger than 30 with Graves disease. Each CDR3 is given with its conserved first and last residue. A D gene is named only where the DNA matches it firmly. Clone size, where shown, is once, few, many, or a class for clones that have expanded.

D gene: -; V gene: TRBV9; J gene: TRBJ1-1; clone size: few; CDR3 DNA: TGTGCCAGCAGCGTAGATCCCAGGTCGGAGAACACTGAAGCTTTCTTT; CDR3 protein: CASSVDPRSENTEAFF
D gene: TRBD1; V gene: TRBV28; J gene: TRBJ1-1; clone size: many; CDR3 DNA: TGTGCCAGCAGGCTCTCAGGGACAGCGAACACTGAAGCTTTCTTT; CDR3 protein: CASRLSGTANTEAFF
D gene: -; V gene: TRBV4-1; J gene: TRBJ1-3; clone size: few; CDR3 DNA: TGCGCCAGCAGCCAAGAGCCCCCTCAGTGGGCCACTGGAAACACCATATATTTT; CDR3 protein: CASSQEPPQWATGNTIYF
D gene: TRBD2; V gene: TRBV12-3/TRBV12-4; J gene: TRBJ2-7; clone size: few; CDR3 DNA: TGTGCCAGCAGTAGAGCGGGATTGTCCTACGAGCAGTACTTC; CDR3 protein: CASSRAGLSYEQYF
D gene: -; V gene: TRBV2; J gene: TRBJ1-1; clone size: many; CDR3 DNA: TGTGCCAGCAGGGGGGCTCCGAACACTGAAGCTTTCTTT; CDR3 protein: CASRGAPNTEAFF
D gene: TRBD1; V gene: TRBV12-3/TRBV12-4; J gene: TRBJ1-5; clone size: many; CDR3 DNA: TGTGCCAGCAGTTTAGGTGTAAGGCGGGACAGACACAATCAGCCCCAGCATTTT; CDR3 protein: CASSLGVRRDRHNQPQHF
D gene: -; V gene: TRBV10-3; J gene: TRBJ2-1; clone size: -; CDR3 DNA: TGTGCCATCAGTGATCAGGGATCTGAAAGTGAGCAGTTCTTC; CDR3 protein: CAISDQGSESEQFF
D gene: -; V gene: TRBV7-9; J gene: TRBJ1-1; clone size: many; CDR3 DNA: TGTGCCAGCAGGGCGAATGGGGGGGGAGCTAACACTGAAGCTTTCTTT; CDR3 protein: CASRANGGGANTEAFF
D gene: TRBD2; V gene: TRBV20-1; J gene: TRBJ2-3; clone size: many; CDR3 DNA: TGCAGTGCTAGGATATCCCTAGCGGGTCGCACAGATACGCAGTATTTT; CDR3 protein: CSARISLAGRTDTQYF
D gene: TRBD2; V gene: TRBV19; J gene: TRBJ2-1; clone size: few; CDR3 DNA: TGTGCCAGTAGTATTCGTCTAGCGGGAGTAGAGCAGTTCTTC; CDR3 protein: CASSIRLAGVEQFF
D gene: TRBD2; V gene: TRBV29-1; J gene: TRBJ2-7; clone size: many; CDR3 DNA: TGCAGCGTCGAAGGACTAGCGGGAGGTCGCTACGAGCAGTACTTC; CDR3 protein: CSVEGLAGGRYEQYF
D gene: -; V gene: TRBV6-1; J gene: TRBJ2-5; clone size: -; CDR3 DNA: TGTGCCAGCAATTCACAGAGAATACAAGAGACCCAGTACTTC; CDR3 protein: CASNSQRIQETQYF
D gene: -; V gene: TRBV12-3/TRBV12-4; J gene: TRBJ1-2; clone size: many; CDR3 DNA: TGTGCCAGCAGTTTAAGGACTCGAGGCTATGGCTACACCTTC; CDR3 protein: CASSLRTRGYGYTF
D gene: TRBD2; V gene: TRBV7-6; J gene: TRBJ2-2; clone size: many; CDR3 DNA: TGTGCCAGCACCCTCAAACCGACTAGCGGGGACCCGATGGGAACCGGGGAGCTGTTTTTT; CDR3 protein: CASTLKPTSGDPMGTGELFF
D gene: TRBD2; V gene: TRBV28; J gene: TRBJ2-1; clone size: many; CDR3 DNA: TGTGCCAGCAGTTTAACGGCGGGAGGACGCTACAATGAGCAGTTCTTC; CDR3 protein: CASSLTAGGRYNEQFF
D gene: -; V gene: TRBV27; J gene: TRBJ2-3; clone size: -; CDR3 DNA: TGTGCCAGCAGTCCCGAAGCGGAGCCGTTCACAGATACGCAGTATTTT; CDR3 protein: CASSPEAEPFTDTQYF
D gene: -; V gene: TRBV6-1; J gene: TRBJ2-2; clone size: few; CDR3 DNA: TGCGCCACCAAAAAGGTCGTAGCTCTTCGAACCGGGGAGCTGTTTTTT; CDR3 protein: CATKKVVALRTGELFF
D gene: -; V gene: TRBV6-2/TRBV6-3; J gene: TRBJ1-4; clone size: -; CDR3 DNA: TGTGCCAGCAGTTACCAGGGGATTGAAAAACTGTTTTTT; CDR3 protein: CASSYQGIEKLFF
D gene: -; V gene: TRBV27; J gene: TRBJ2-7; clone size: few; CDR3 DNA: TGTGCCAGCGGACTGGGGGCGCGGTACGAGCAGTACTTC; CDR3 protein: CASGLGARYEQYF
D gene: -; V gene: TRBV7-3; J gene: TRBJ2-1; clone size: many; CDR3 DNA: TGTGCCAGCAGCCCCCTGGGAAGAGACAATGAGCAGTTCTTC; CDR3 protein: CASSPLGRDNEQFF
D gene: TRBD1; V gene: TRBV30; J gene: TRBJ2-1; clone size: -; CDR3 DNA: TGTGCCTGGAGTGCCGGACAGGGGGCTTACAATGAGCAGTTCTTC; CDR3 protein: CAWSAGQGAYNEQFF
D gene: -; V gene: TRBV28; J gene: TRBJ1-4; clone size: many; CDR3 DNA: TGTGCCAGCAGGATGGGACCTAATGAAAAACTGTTTTTT; CDR3 protein: CASRMGPNEKLFF
D gene: TRBD1; V gene: TRBV11-2; J gene: TRBJ2-4; clone size: few; CDR3 DNA: TGTGCCAGCAGCTTACGACAGGGTATTTTAGCCAAAAACATTCAGTACTTC; CDR3 protein: CASSLRQGILAKNIQYF
D gene: -; V gene: TRBV5-5; J gene: TRBJ2-5; clone size: many; CDR3 DNA: TGTGCCAGCAGCTTTGAGGGGGTTGAGACCCAGTACTTC; CDR3 protein: CASSFEGVETQYF
D gene: -; V gene: TRBV9; J gene: TRBJ1-1; clone size: few; CDR3 DNA: TGTGCCAGCAGCGTAGGAGGGTGGGGGTGGGATGAAGCTTTCTTT; CDR3 protein: CASSVGGWGWDEAFF
D gene: TRBD1; V gene: TRBV9; J gene: TRBJ1-4; clone size: many; CDR3 DNA: TGTGCCAGCAGCGCCCGGACAGGGGGTGGCGAAAAACTGTTTTTT; CDR3 protein: CASSARTGGGEKLFF
D gene: -; V gene: TRBV30; J gene: TRBJ1-5; clone size: few; CDR3 DNA: TGTGCCTGGAGTAGGGGTGAGGTGTATCAGCCCCAGCATTTT; CDR3 protein: CAWSRGEVYQPQHF
D gene: -; V gene: TRBV19; J gene: TRBJ2-1; clone size: few; CDR3 DNA: TGTGCCAGTAGTCTTTCCCTTAAAACAGGGAGCTCCTACAATGAGCAGTTCTTC; CDR3 protein: CASSLSLKTGSSYNEQFF
D gene: TRBD2; V gene: TRBV19; J gene: TRBJ2-7; clone size: -; CDR3 DNA: TGTGCCAGTAGTCCCTACGGCGGGAGATCCTACGAGCAGTACTTC; CDR3 protein: CASSPYGGRSYEQYF
D gene: -; V gene: TRBV28; J gene: TRBJ1-1; clone size: few; CDR3 DNA: TGTGCCAGCAGTTTATGGGCAGGGTCGAACACTGAAGCTTTCTTT; CDR3 protein: CASSLWAGSNTEAFF
D gene: -; V gene: TRBV7-3; J gene: TRBJ2-2; clone size: many; CDR3 DNA: TGTGCCAGCAGCTTAAATGGCGAAGACGGGGAGCTGTTTTTT; CDR3 protein: CASSLNGEDGELFF
D gene: TRBD1; V gene: TRBV4-1; J gene: TRBJ2-2; clone size: -; CDR3 DNA: TGCGCCACCGAAGACAGGGGAAGGACCGGGGAGCTGTTTTTT; CDR3 protein: CATEDRGRTGELFF
D gene: -; V gene: TRBV5-1; J gene: TRBJ1-3; clone size: many; CDR3 DNA: TGCGCCAGCATGGAGACAGCCGTTGGAAACACCATATATTTT; CDR3 protein: CASMETAVGNTIYF
D gene: TRBD1; V gene: TRBV5-1; J gene: TRBJ2-7; clone size: many; CDR3 DNA: TGCGCCAGCAGCCCCGGGACAGGGAAATACGAGCAGTACTTC; CDR3 protein: CASSPGTGKYEQYF
D gene: -; V gene: TRBV24-1; J gene: TRBJ2-1; clone size: many; CDR3 DNA: TGTGCCACCAGTGATCGGGACTCCGGAGCCTACAATGAGCAGTTCTTC; CDR3 protein: CATSDRDSGAYNEQFF
D gene: TRBD1; V gene: TRBV2; J gene: TRBJ1-4; clone size: -; CDR3 DNA: TGTGCCAGCAGTGAAATCGGGACAGAATATGAAAAACTGTTTTTT; CDR3 protein: CASSEIGTEYEKLFF
D gene: TRBD2; V gene: TRBV6-1; J gene: TRBJ2-1; clone size: -; CDR3 DNA: TGTGCCAGCAGTGTATTAGCGGGAAGGTCCTACAATGAGCAGTTCTTC; CDR3 protein: CASSVLAGRSYNEQFF
D gene: TRBD2; V gene: TRBV7-9; J gene: TRBJ2-3; clone size: -; CDR3 DNA: TGTGCCAGCAGCACAGCCGGGACTAGCGGCCGTCCGGGCACAGATACGCAGTATTTT; CDR3 protein: CASSTAGTSGRPGTDTQYF
D gene: -; V gene: TRBV25-1; J gene: TRBJ2-1; clone size: few; CDR3 DNA: TGTGCCAGCATGAGTAGCGGCACCACAGGGTTCTACAATGAGCAGTTCTTC; CDR3 protein: CASMSSGTTGFYNEQFF
D gene: TRBD2; V gene: TRBV10-1; J gene: TRBJ2-5; clone size: -; CDR3 DNA: TGCGCCAGCAGTGAGGCGACTAGCGAGAGAGAGACCCAGTACTTC; CDR3 protein: CASSEATSERETQYF
D gene: -; V gene: TRBV4-3; J gene: TRBJ1-4; clone size: once; CDR3 DNA: TGCGCCAGCAGCCAAGAAACAGGGCGGCGGGAAAAACTGTTTTTT; CDR3 protein: CASSQETGRREKLFF
D gene: -; V gene: TRBV29-1; J gene: TRBJ1-3; clone size: -; CDR3 DNA: TGCAGCGTTGCATCCCCCTTTCACTCTGGAAACACCATATATTTT; CDR3 protein: CSVASPFHSGNTIYF
D gene: -; V gene: TRBV25-1; J gene: TRBJ2-7; clone size: -; CDR3 DNA: TGTGCCAGCAGTGAAGGGGGCGCACTAAGCGAGCAGTACTTC; CDR3 protein: CASSEGGALSEQYF
D gene: -; V gene: TRBV5-1; J gene: TRBJ2-3; clone size: -; CDR3 DNA: TGCGCCAGCAGCCAAGAACCGGGGCAAGCGCAGTATTTT; CDR3 protein: CASSQEPGQAQYF
D gene: TRBD1; V gene: TRBV12-3/TRBV12-4; J gene: TRBJ1-1; clone size: many; CDR3 DNA: TGTGCCAGCAGATTGACAGGGGGAACTGAAGCTTTCTTT; CDR3 protein: CASRLTGGTEAFF
D gene: TRBD2; V gene: TRBV29-1; J gene: TRBJ2-1; clone size: many; CDR3 DNA: TGCAGCGTGGGGGGACTAATCTACAATGAGCAGTTCTTC; CDR3 protein: CSVGGLIYNEQFF
D gene: -; V gene: TRBV29-1; J gene: TRBJ2-2; clone size: few; CDR3 DNA: TGCAGCATTAAACAGGGTCCCACCGGGGAGCTGTTTTTT; CDR3 protein: CSIKQGPTGELFF
D gene: -; V gene: TRBV28; J gene: TRBJ1-6; clone size: -; CDR3 DNA: TGTGCCAGCAGCCGGAGGGGGGTTCCCGGGCCACCCCTCCACTTT; CDR3 protein: CASSRRGVPGPPLHF
D gene: TRBD1; V gene: TRBV7-9; J gene: TRBJ2-7; clone size: few; CDR3 DNA: TGTGCCAGCGGCTTAGAAGACAGGGGGTACGAGCAGTACTTC; CDR3 protein: CASGLEDRGYEQYF
D gene: -; V gene: TRBV30; J gene: TRBJ2-5; clone size: -; CDR3 DNA: TGTGCCCGGAGTGTAAGCGGGACCCAGTACTTC; CDR3 protein: CARSVSGTQYF
D gene: -; V gene: TRBV20-1; J gene: TRBJ1-6; clone size: few; CDR3 DNA: TGCAGTGCTAGAACGGGATTTTTTAATTCACCCCTCCACTTT; CDR3 protein: CSARTGFFNSPLHF
D gene: TRBD1; V gene: TRBV6-2/TRBV6-3; J gene: TRBJ2-1; clone size: many; CDR3 DNA: TGTGCCAGCAGTTACTCGGGGACAGGGACCCCCTATGAGCAGTTCTTC; CDR3 protein: CASSYSGTGTPYEQFF